Listed here are 5 T cell receptor beta chains from one sample, sequenced in a study of blood T cell repertoires in COVID-19. Profiling relied on immunoSEQ multiplex PCR, and the TCRdb table lists in-frame clones only, not all of them. The sample has roughly 73,000 clones, roughly nine tenths seen once. Input material: peripheral blood. These TCRs come from an elderly man with acute or convalescent COVID-19.

This sequence joins TRBV24-1 and TRBJ2-5; the match to TRBD1 covers 9 bases. CDR3 length equals 15 residues. Germline V gene sequence: CDR1 KGHDR, CDR2 SFDVKD. V shed 4 bases, J shed 5 bases, and the junction held 7 bases outside the gene matches. Here the CDR3 reads CATSDVQGAGETQYF. For the CDR3, the DNA is TGTGCCACCAGTGACGTACAGGGGGCTGGTGAGACCCAGTACTTC.

The chain joins TRBV29-1 to TRBJ1-4; 8 nucleotides agree with TRBD1. Looked up from germline, CDR1 is SQVTM and CDR2 is ANQGSEA. The CDR3 sequence is 13 residues long. The trim removed 7 bases at V and 8 bases at J, leaving 9 bases unmatched. DNA of the CDR3: TGCAGCGCCATTGGACAGGGACGAGAAAAACTGTTTTTT. Protein: CSAIGQGREKLFF.

The chain recombines TRBV7-9 with TRBJ2-7; 8 bases fit TRBD1. The ends lost 5 bases at V and 2 bases at J; junction bases unmatched: 8. Germline CDR1 is SEHNR and CDR2 is FQNEAQ (reference sequence). This CDR3 region has 15 residues. CDR3 in amino acids: CASSPGQGVPYEQYF. The DNA of the CDR3 is TGTGCCAGCAGCCCCGGACAGGGAGTCCCCTACGAGCAGTACTTC. The full variable domain, completed using reference TRBV7-9 and TRBJ2-7, is DTGVSQNPRHKITKRGQNVTFRCDPISEHNRLYWYRQTLGQGPEFLTYFQNEAQLEKSRLLSDRFSAERPKGSFSTLEIQRTEQGDSAMYLCASSPGQGVPYEQYFGPGTRLTVT.

The rearrangement links TRBV19 to TRBJ1-5; 11 bases match TRBD1. Germline V CDR1 and CDR2: LNHDA, SQIVND (reference sequence). The trim removed 10 bases at V and 5 bases at J, leaving 10 bases unmatched. This CDR3 is 15 amino acids long. The CDR3: CATRRGTGGDQPQHF. The CDR3 DNA sequence: TGTGCCACCAGACGCGGGACAGGGGGTGATCAGCCCCAGCATTTT. The full variable domain, in which reference TRBV19 and TRBJ1-5 provide the parts outside the CDR3, is DGGITQSPKYLFRKEGQNVTLSCEQNLNHDAMYWYRQDPGQGLRLIYYSQIVNDFQKGDIAEGYSVSREKKESFPLTVTSAQKNPTAFYLCATRRGTGGDQPQHFGDGTRLSIL.

This chain connects TRBV5-1 to TRBJ2-2, with D possibly being TRBD2 (5 bases). Per germline, CDR1 SGHRS and CDR2 YFSETQ. The V and J ends lost 1 base and 5 bases respectively, with 15 bases between them. CDR3 length: 16 residues. The CDR3 here is CASSLRLASGTGELFF. CDR3 nucleotide sequence: TGCGCCAGCAGCTTGAGGCTAGCTTCAGGAACCGGGGAGCTGTTTTTT.